This T cell receptor beta chain was recovered during a study of blood T cell repertoires in COVID-19. Background on the study: Specimens from acute and convalescent COVID-19 originated in the United States, Italy and Spain. PBMCs, B-cell-depleted T cells, or T cells provided the cDNA or gDNA that made up the material.

Original processing notes: Reference gene primer amplification gave nucleated cell count estimates. Repertoires were generated with immunoSEQ multiplex PCR, while TCRdb's copy carries only in-frame clones and drops some. For V, J and clone size, that table is used; D and trimming come from the DNA. This table holds fewer than 130,000 clones, 80% to 90% found once. The J segment lost 1 base and the V segment lost 2 bases, leaving 6 bases of the junction unmatched. CDR3 size: 16 residues. The V gene's germline CDR1 is KGHSH and CDR2 LQKENI. Source material: peripheral blood. This sequence was found in an elderly woman with acute or convalescent COVID-19. V is TRBV18 and J is TRBJ2-5; 8 bases fit TRBD1. As DNA, the CDR3 is TGTGCCAGCTCACCATTTACGGACAGGGCCCAAGAGACCCAGTACTTC. Translation: CASSPFTDRAQETQYF. Looking up the rest from reference TRBV18 and TRBJ2-5 gives the full variable domain: NAGVMQNPRHLVRRRGQEARLRCSPMKGHSHVYWYRQLPEEGLKFMVYLQKENIIDESGMPKERFSAEFPKEGPSILRIQQVVRGDSAAYFCASSPFTDRAQETQYFGPGTRLLVL.